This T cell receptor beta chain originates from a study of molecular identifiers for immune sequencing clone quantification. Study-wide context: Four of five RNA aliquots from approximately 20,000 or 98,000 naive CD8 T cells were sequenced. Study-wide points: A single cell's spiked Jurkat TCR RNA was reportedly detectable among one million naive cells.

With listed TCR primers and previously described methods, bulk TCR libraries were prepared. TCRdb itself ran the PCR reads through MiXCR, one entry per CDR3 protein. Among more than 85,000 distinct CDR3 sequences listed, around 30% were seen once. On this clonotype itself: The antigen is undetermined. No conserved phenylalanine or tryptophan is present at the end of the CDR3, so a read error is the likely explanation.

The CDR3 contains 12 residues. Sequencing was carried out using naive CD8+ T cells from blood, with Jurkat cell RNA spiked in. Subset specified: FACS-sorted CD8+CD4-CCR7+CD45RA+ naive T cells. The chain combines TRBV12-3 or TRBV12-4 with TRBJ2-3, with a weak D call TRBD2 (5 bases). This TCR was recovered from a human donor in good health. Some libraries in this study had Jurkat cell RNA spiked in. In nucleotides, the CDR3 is TGTGCCAGCAGTCTAGCCGCAGATACGCAGTATTAT. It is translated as CASSLAADTQYY.